This is a list of T cell receptor beta chains from one sample in a study of early T cells in non-severe SARS-CoV-2 infection. TCRdb re-called the 5' RACE reads through MiXCR, storing one row per CDR3 protein. Of approximately 62,000 distinct CDR3 sequences in the sample, roughly 12% were seen once. The sample comprised whole blood. The receptors were gathered from an adult who was a healthcare worker with PCR-confirmed SARS-CoV-2 infection or an uninfected control (not recorded which). Each CDR3 is given with its conserved first and last residue. D genes are given only for firm matches. Clone size, where shown, is once, few, many, or a class for clones that have expanded.

clone size,J gene,D gene,V gene,CDR3 DNA,CDR3 protein
-,TRBJ2-5,TRBD1,TRBV29-1,TGCAGCGCCGCACCCCTAACAGGGGCAGGAGAGACCCAGTACTTC,CSAAPLTGAGETQYF
-,TRBJ1-1,-,TRBV11-2,TGTGCCAGCAGCTTGGCTTTGGGGGCGGAAGCTTTCTTT,CASSLALGAEAFF
many,TRBJ2-3,-,TRBV7-3,TGTGCCAGCAGCCCACAGGGTATTCGCACAGATACGCAGTATTTT,CASSPQGIRTDTQYF
few,TRBJ1-1,-,TRBV2,TGTGCCAGCAGAAGGGGCGCGGGGAACACTGAAGCTTTCTTT,CASRRGAGNTEAFF
many,TRBJ2-7,TRBD2,TRBV27,TGTGCCAGCAGTTTTGGCCTAGCGGGGTCCTACGAGCAGTACTTC,CASSFGLAGSYEQYF
many,TRBJ2-2,TRBD2,TRBV7-6,TGTGCCAGCAGCTTTAGCGGGAGAGGAACCGGGGAGCTGTTTTTT,CASSFSGRGTGELFF
medium-sized,TRBJ2-7,-,TRBV7-2,TGTGCCAGCAGCTTAGGGCCAGGCTACGAGCAGTACTTC,CASSLGPGYEQYF
-,TRBJ1-2,-,TRBV7-9,TGTGCCAGCAGCTTAGGGGGCCCCCCCTATGGCTACACCTTC,CASSLGGPPYGYTF
many,TRBJ2-1,TRBD2,TRBV7-6,TGTGCCAGCAGCTTAGGGGGAGGGGATGAGCAGTTCTTC,CASSLGGGDEQFF
few,TRBJ1-2,-,TRBV5-4,TGTGCCAGCAGCTTGCAGGGCGTAGGTGGCTACACCTTC,CASSLQGVGGYTF
many,TRBJ2-1,-,TRBV2,TGTGCCAGGGGGGGGCTAGCGAGCTCCTACAATGAGCAGTTCTTC,CARGGLASSYNEQFF
once,TRBJ2-1,TRBD2,TRBV3-1,TGTGCCAGCAGCCCTGGGACTAGCGGATGGAGTGAGCAGTTCTTC,CASSPGTSGWSEQFF
few,TRBJ2-1,TRBD1,TRBV18,TGTGCCAGCTCCTACGGGACAGACAATGAGCAGTTCTTC,CASSYGTDNEQFF
many,TRBJ2-3,TRBD1,TRBV2,TGTGCCGACTCCGGGACAGCTAGCACAGATACGCAGTATTTT,CADSGTASTDTQYF
many,TRBJ2-1,-,TRBV20-1,TGCAGTACTAGATCGGGGGAGAATGAGCAGTTCTTC,CSTRSGENEQFF
-,TRBJ1-2,-,TRBV9,TGTGCCAGCAGCGTAGCTTTAGGCAGAAACTATGGCTACACCTTC,CASSVALGRNYGYTF
-,TRBJ2-7,-,TRBV2,TGTGCCAGCAGCGGACACCCCTACGAGCAGTACTTC,CASSGHPYEQYF
-,TRBJ2-2,-,TRBV10-1,TGCGCCAGCAGTGCCACGGCGAAGGGCACCGGGGAGCTGTTTTTT,CASSATAKGTGELFF
-,TRBJ2-1,-,TRBV6-5,TGTGCCAGCAGTAGGCAGCCTGAGCTCTCCTACAATGAGCAGTTCTTC,CASSRQPELSYNEQFF
-,TRBJ2-6,TRBD1,TRBV5-4,TGTGCCAGCAGCATGGGACAGGGGGTCTACGGGGCCAACGTCCTGACTTTC,CASSMGQGVYGANVLTF
-,TRBJ1-2,TRBD1,TRBV29-1,TGCAGCGTTGTTATGACAGGGACATCCTTC,CSVVMTGTSF